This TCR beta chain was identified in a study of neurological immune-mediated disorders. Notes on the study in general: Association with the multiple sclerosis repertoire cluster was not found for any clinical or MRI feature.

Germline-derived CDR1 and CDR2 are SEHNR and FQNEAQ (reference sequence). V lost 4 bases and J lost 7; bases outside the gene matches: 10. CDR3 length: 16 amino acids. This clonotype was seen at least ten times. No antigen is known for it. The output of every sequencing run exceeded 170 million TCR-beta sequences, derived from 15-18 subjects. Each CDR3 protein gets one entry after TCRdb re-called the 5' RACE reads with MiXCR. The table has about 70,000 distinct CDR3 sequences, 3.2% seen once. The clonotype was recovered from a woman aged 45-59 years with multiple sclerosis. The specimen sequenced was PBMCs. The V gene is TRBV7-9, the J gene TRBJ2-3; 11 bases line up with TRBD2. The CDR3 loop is CASSSAGTSGPNTQYF. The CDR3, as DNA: TGTGCCAGCAGCTCCGCCGGGACTAGCGGCCCAAATACGCAGTATTTT.